This entry concerns a single T cell receptor beta chain. Its specificity is not known. This sample was taken from a study of shared clonotypes between healthy human individuals. Caucasian adults living in Nashville, Tennessee, provided all samples. The CDR3 sequence is 14 residues long. J was trimmed by 5 bases and V by 6 bases; bases with no gene match: 10. Germline V gene data show CDR1 as SGDLS and CDR2 as YYNGEE. Sequencing was at deep level. The repertoire was sequenced with immunoSEQ multiplex PCR; TCRdb's copy has only in-frame clones and lacks some. Of 1.6 million or so clones listed, roughly 96% are singletons. Study results and limitations: Despite large depth, rarefaction showed incomplete sorted-subset sequencing. Larger estimated richness was generally recorded for naive subsets relative to memory subsets.

Sequenced input: naive CD4+ T cells sorted from blood. Specified subset: CD45RA+ positively selected. This sequence originates from a man aged 25-45 years in good health. The J gene is TRBJ1-2, the V gene TRBV9; 7 bases align to TRBD1. For the CDR3, the DNA is TGTGCCAGCACCCCGACAGGGCCTTTATATGGCTACACCTTC. Translating it yields CASTPTGPLYGYTF.